These T cell receptor beta chains were read from a single sample in a study of T-cell memory formation after mild COVID-19. TCRdb used MiXCR to reprocess the 5' RACE reads, holding one entry per CDR3 protein. Of 200,000 to 300,000 distinct CDR3 sequences in the sample, roughly 15% were seen once. Sequencing was performed on PBMCs or a T cell subset sorted from them (not recorded which). The origin of the receptors is an adult woman who had mild COVID-19 (a few samples of this study predate the infection). Cell type and time point are not known. Both conserved end residues are part of each CDR3. A D gene is named only where the DNA matches it firmly. Size is stated for part of the rows, as once, few or many counts, or as a class when the clone is expanded.

CDR3nt: TGTGCCAGTAGTGACCGTCAACAAGAGACCCAGTACTTC
CDR3aa: CASSDRQQETQYF
j_gene: TRBJ2-5
d_gene: NA
abundance: NA
v_gene: TRBV19

CDR3nt: TGTGCCAGCTCACCAACGGCGGGAGGAGGCCCCTACGAGCAGTACTTC
CDR3aa: CASSPTAGGGPYEQYF
j_gene: TRBJ2-7
d_gene: TRBD2
abundance: many
v_gene: TRBV18

CDR3nt: TGTGCCACCAGCAGATCCCGACAGGGTCCAAGTGGGGAGACCCAGTACTTC
CDR3aa: CATSRSRQGPSGETQYF
j_gene: TRBJ2-5
d_gene: TRBD1
abundance: NA
v_gene: TRBV15

CDR3nt: TGTGCCAGCAGGAGGACACCCTTTACCGAGCAGTACTTC
CDR3aa: CASRRTPFTEQYF
j_gene: TRBJ2-7
d_gene: NA
abundance: few
v_gene: TRBV2

CDR3nt: TGTGCCACCAGTGAACCGGGACAGGGGAAAGAGACCCAGTACTTC
CDR3aa: CATSEPGQGKETQYF
j_gene: TRBJ2-5
d_gene: TRBD1
abundance: NA
v_gene: TRBV24-1

CDR3nt: TGTGCCAGCAGCCCCCCGGGCCGGAACATTCAGTACTTC
CDR3aa: CASSPPGRNIQYF
j_gene: TRBJ2-4
d_gene: NA
abundance: many
v_gene: TRBV7-2

CDR3nt: TGCAGTGCCTCATGGGGGATGAACACTGAAGCTTTCTTT
CDR3aa: CSASWGMNTEAFF
j_gene: TRBJ1-1
d_gene: NA
abundance: few
v_gene: TRBV20-1

CDR3nt: TGTGCCAGCAGCTTGCGCGGGGCGCGGGGTCAGCCCCAGCATTTT
CDR3aa: CASSLRGARGQPQHF
j_gene: TRBJ1-5
d_gene: NA
abundance: few
v_gene: TRBV5-6

CDR3nt: TGTGCCAGCACCTCGGGCGGCTATGGCTACACCTTC
CDR3aa: CASTSGGYGYTF
j_gene: TRBJ1-2
d_gene: NA
abundance: few
v_gene: TRBV6-5

CDR3nt: TGTGCCAGCTCAGCCTCGGACAAGAACACTGAAGCTTTCTTT
CDR3aa: CASSASDKNTEAFF
j_gene: TRBJ1-1
d_gene: NA
abundance: few
v_gene: TRBV3-1

CDR3nt: TGCAGTGCCAGAGCCCCTAGCGGGCGCTCCTACGAGCAGTACTTC
CDR3aa: CSARAPSGRSYEQYF
j_gene: TRBJ2-7
d_gene: TRBD2
abundance: few
v_gene: TRBV20-1